This T cell receptor beta chain is drawn from a study of radiotherapy plus CTLA-4 blockade in lung cancer (dated by TCRdb to between 2018 and 2020). As for the study more broadly: Objective responses occurred in about 20% of enrolled patients, and 30% to 35% achieved disease control. Study-level results and caveats: Early dynamic changes in blood T cell clones, together with increased serum interferon-beta after radiation, were reported as the strongest predictors of response. After treatment with radiotherapy and ipilimumab, TCR clones that originated in tumors expanded in peripheral blood.

This clone was counted a few times. This receptor's antigen is unknown. No base quality information exists; no much larger clone differs at one position. Focal radiation therapy combined with CTLA-4 blockade (ipilimumab) was tested in patients with chemo-refractory metastatic non-small-cell lung cancer. CDR1 and CDR2 are read off the germline V gene (reference sequence) as SGHNT and YYREEE. The CDR3 contains 15 residues, cysteine and phenylalanine counted. The entry retains the CDR3 DNA only, 45 bases that are in frame from base 1. V lost 1 base and J lost 3 bases; the stretch between them is 13 bases long. Libraries were constructed by the immunoSEQ multiplex PCR assay. TCRdb holds this immuneACCESS table with in-frame rearrangements only. Some clones are missing; in checked studies, unresolved V genes explain under half, and the rest has no known cause. This sample has 55,000 to 80,000 clones in its table, and around 90% of those were observed once. The ten most abundant clones make up around 40% of the sample.

The specimen comprised peripheral blood, sampled from a patient treated with radiotherapy plus ipilimumab. The source is a human donor with non-small cell lung cancer that progressed on radiotherapy plus ipilimumab. The sequence joins TRBV5-4 to TRBJ1-2; a tentative D match to TRBD1 spans 6 bases. The CDR3 reads CASSLQGLKDYGYTF. Here is the DNA: TGTGCCAGCAGCTTGCAGGGGCTCAAGGACTATGGCTACACCTTC.